A selection of T cell receptor beta chains follows, all from one sample in a study of T cells in Graves' hyperthyroidism and ophthalmopathy. MiXCR, applied by TCRdb to the multiplex PCR reads, yields one record per CDR3 protein. The data contain approximately 700,000 distinct CDR3 sequences, about 15% of them singletons. Sequenced input: blood. All receptors come from a man aged 18 to 29 with Graves' hyperthyroidism. The CDR3 runs from the conserved cysteine through the conserved F or W. Each record gives: CDR3 protein, V gene, J gene, D gene, clone size. A D gene is named only where the DNA matches it firmly. For some rows the clone size is stated as once, few or many, or as a class when expanded; others skip it.

CDR3 protein: CASRTLGLDNQPQHF
V gene: TRBV2
J gene: TRBJ1-5
D gene: -
clone size: -

CDR3 protein: CASGLVVGELFF
V gene: TRBV12-5
J gene: TRBJ2-2
D gene: -
clone size: many

CDR3 protein: CASSPPLGTGTLGEQYF
V gene: TRBV18
J gene: TRBJ2-7
D gene: TRBD1
clone size: many

CDR3 protein: CASSLRSRQADPNTEAFF
V gene: TRBV19
J gene: TRBJ1-1
D gene: -
clone size: -

CDR3 protein: CASRYGPSGQPQHF
V gene: TRBV2
J gene: TRBJ1-5
D gene: -
clone size: many

CDR3 protein: CASSLPGDTSGRTGTDTQYF
V gene: TRBV28
J gene: TRBJ2-3
D gene: TRBD2
clone size: many

CDR3 protein: CAISEPGSRVEQFF
V gene: TRBV10-3
J gene: TRBJ2-1
D gene: -
clone size: -

CDR3 protein: CASSTGRAIANTGELFF
V gene: TRBV7-8
J gene: TRBJ2-2
D gene: -
clone size: -

CDR3 protein: CASTQGSGRWERTQYF
V gene: TRBV2
J gene: TRBJ2-5
D gene: TRBD2
clone size: many

CDR3 protein: CASSSPRVSYEQYF
V gene: TRBV6-1
J gene: TRBJ2-7
D gene: -
clone size: many

CDR3 protein: CASSLTAGMRSGYTF
V gene: TRBV7-2
J gene: TRBJ1-2
D gene: -
clone size: -

CDR3 protein: CASSQDYHEQYF
V gene: TRBV4-1
J gene: TRBJ2-7
D gene: -
clone size: -

CDR3 protein: CASSFYGDNSPLHF
V gene: TRBV11-1
J gene: TRBJ1-6
D gene: -
clone size: -

CDR3 protein: CATSSAGFEKLFF
V gene: TRBV24-1
J gene: TRBJ1-4
D gene: -
clone size: -

CDR3 protein: CASLPTSPQGSAGELFF
V gene: TRBV5-1
J gene: TRBJ2-2
D gene: -
clone size: few

CDR3 protein: CAWARDRGNEQFF
V gene: TRBV30
J gene: TRBJ2-1
D gene: TRBD1
clone size: -

CDR3 protein: CASSLVGGGSYNEQFF
V gene: TRBV7-9
J gene: TRBJ2-1
D gene: -
clone size: many

CDR3 protein: CASSPRTSGRYETQYF
V gene: TRBV7-2
J gene: TRBJ2-5
D gene: TRBD2
clone size: many

CDR3 protein: CASSPGTGNAGELFF
V gene: TRBV7-3
J gene: TRBJ2-2
D gene: TRBD1
clone size: many

CDR3 protein: CASSLVAGQPQHF
V gene: TRBV5-1
J gene: TRBJ1-5
D gene: -
clone size: many

CDR3 protein: CATKRGQGAFEQYF
V gene: TRBV19
J gene: TRBJ2-7
D gene: TRBD1
clone size: -

CDR3 protein: CASSPLGGSSYEQYF
V gene: TRBV11-1
J gene: TRBJ2-7
D gene: -
clone size: many

CDR3 protein: CASSQKTSGNEQFF
V gene: TRBV4-3
J gene: TRBJ2-1
D gene: TRBD2
clone size: few

CDR3 protein: CASSLQGSWGYTF
V gene: TRBV5-8
J gene: TRBJ1-2
D gene: -
clone size: few

CDR3 protein: CSAGTDTYEQYF
V gene: TRBV20-1
J gene: TRBJ2-7
D gene: TRBD1
clone size: few

CDR3 protein: CASSFVDSSAGEQFF
V gene: TRBV7-8
J gene: TRBJ2-1
D gene: -
clone size: many

CDR3 protein: CSASTGSNTEAFF
V gene: TRBV20-1
J gene: TRBJ1-1
D gene: -
clone size: once

CDR3 protein: CASSLEEPSSYNSPLHF
V gene: TRBV7-8
J gene: TRBJ1-6
D gene: -
clone size: many

CDR3 protein: CSARVTGLAGGQRPSFSYNEQFF
V gene: TRBV20-1
J gene: TRBJ2-1
D gene: TRBD2
clone size: many

CDR3 protein: CASSFTSANYEQYF
V gene: TRBV28
J gene: TRBJ2-7
D gene: TRBD2
clone size: many

CDR3 protein: CASSLILADYNEQFF
V gene: TRBV7-3
J gene: TRBJ2-1
D gene: TRBD2
clone size: once

CDR3 protein: CATSRRTTKSNEQFF
V gene: TRBV24-1
J gene: TRBJ2-1
D gene: -
clone size: few

CDR3 protein: CASSFMGSYEQYF
V gene: TRBV11-3
J gene: TRBJ2-7
D gene: -
clone size: -

CDR3 protein: CASSERGIGSPLHF
V gene: TRBV9
J gene: TRBJ1-6
D gene: -
clone size: few

CDR3 protein: CSAPGPAGAFF
V gene: TRBV20-1
J gene: TRBJ1-1
D gene: -
clone size: few

CDR3 protein: CASSTGTYGGGYGYTF
V gene: TRBV28
J gene: TRBJ1-2
D gene: -
clone size: many

CDR3 protein: CSADSGQLAKNIQYF
V gene: TRBV20-1
J gene: TRBJ2-4
D gene: TRBD1
clone size: many